A selection of T cell receptor beta chains follows, all from one sample in a study of T cells in Graves' hyperthyroidism and ophthalmopathy. TCRdb processed the multiplex PCR reads anew with MiXCR; each CDR3 protein has one entry. The sample lists 650,000 to 750,000 distinct CDR3 sequences, around 13% occurring once. The specimen was blood. These receptors came from a woman aged 18-29 years with Graves' hyperthyroidism. CDR3s include the opening cysteine and the closing phenylalanine or tryptophan. The D gene is left open where the match is weak. Only some rows state a clone size, as once, few, many or a class for expanded clones.

J: TRBJ2-7
size: -
V: TRBV6-1
D: -
CDR3: CASSEAKTGLSYEQYF
DNA: TGTGCCAGCAGTGAAGCCAAAACAGGCCTCTCCTACGAGCAGTACTTC

J: TRBJ2-2
size: many
V: TRBV2
D: -
CDR3: CASRTARDGPNTGELFF
DNA: TGTGCCAGCAGGACGGCCCGGGACGGTCCGAACACCGGGGAGCTGTTTTTT

J: TRBJ2-7
size: -
V: TRBV29-1
D: TRBD1
CDR3: CSVETRGRYEQYF
DNA: TGCAGCGTTGAAACAAGGGGGCGATACGAGCAGTACTTC

J: TRBJ2-7
size: -
V: TRBV12-3/TRBV12-4
D: -
CDR3: CASSFAGASSYEQYF
DNA: TGTGCCAGCAGTTTTGCAGGGGCCAGCTCCTACGAGCAGTACTTC

J: TRBJ1-1
size: many
V: TRBV7-2
D: -
CDR3: CASSLLRLNTEAFF
DNA: TGTGCCAGCAGCTTACTCAGGCTGAACACTGAAGCTTTCTTT

J: TRBJ2-5
size: many
V: TRBV7-8
D: -
CDR3: CASSLLWDGLDILSETQYF
DNA: TGTGCCAGCAGCTTATTGTGGGACGGCCTGGACATATTATCAGAGACCCAGTACTTC

J: TRBJ2-3
size: many
V: TRBV5-1
D: -
CDR3: CASSLNRGTDTQYF
DNA: TGCGCCAGCAGCTTGAACAGGGGCACAGATACGCAGTATTTT

J: TRBJ1-5
size: -
V: TRBV7-8
D: -
CDR3: CASSLYQVVGWDSNQPQHF
DNA: TGTGCCAGCAGCTTATACCAGGTTGTGGGGTGGGATAGCAATCAGCCCCAGCATTTT

J: TRBJ1-5
size: once
V: TRBV19
D: TRBD1
CDR3: CASSMWTGPSNQPQHF
DNA: TGTGCCAGTAGTATGTGGACAGGGCCTAGCAATCAGCCCCAGCATTTT

J: TRBJ2-7
size: -
V: TRBV5-4
D: -
CDR3: CASSLAGGRDSIYEQYF
DNA: TGTGCCAGCAGTTTAGCCGGGGGCCGGGACTCCATCTACGAGCAGTACTTC

J: TRBJ2-5
size: -
V: TRBV10-3
D: -
CDR3: CAISDVRVSETQYF
DNA: TGTGCCATCAGTGACGTGAGGGTTTCAGAGACCCAGTACTTC

J: TRBJ1-4
size: few
V: TRBV13
D: -
CDR3: CASSSSLGKLFF
DNA: TGTGCCAGCAGCTCCTCCTTGGGAAAACTGTTTTTT

J: TRBJ1-2
size: -
V: TRBV29-1
D: TRBD1
CDR3: CSVEDTGDRAGYGYTF
DNA: TGCAGCGTTGAAGATACAGGAGACAGGGCAGGGTATGGCTACACCTTC

J: TRBJ1-2
size: many
V: TRBV27
D: -
CDR3: CASSLNGGDYGYTF
DNA: TGTGCCAGCAGTTTAAACGGCGGGGACTATGGCTACACCTTC

J: TRBJ2-5
size: -
V: TRBV12-3/TRBV12-4
D: -
CDR3: CASSFGRERRETQYF
DNA: TGTGCCAGCAGTTTCGGCAGGGAGCGAAGAGAGACCCAGTACTTC

J: TRBJ2-4
size: many
V: TRBV28
D: -
CDR3: CASLDRGAKNIQYF
DNA: TGTGCCAGCCTGGATAGAGGAGCCAAAAACATTCAGTACTTC

J: TRBJ2-1
size: many
V: TRBV2
D: TRBD2
CDR3: CASSEPPGGRARNEQFF
DNA: TGTGCCAGCAGTGAACCGCCTGGCGGGAGGGCCCGAAATGAGCAGTTCTTC

J: TRBJ2-1
size: -
V: TRBV27
D: -
CDR3: CASMERVFGEQFF
DNA: TGTGCCAGCATGGAGAGGGTATTTGGTGAGCAGTTCTTC

J: TRBJ1-4
size: -
V: TRBV5-6
D: -
CDR3: CASSSTGLRTFEKLFF
DNA: TGTGCCAGCAGTTCCACCGGGCTCAGAACCTTCGAAAAACTGTTTTTT

J: TRBJ1-5
size: many
V: TRBV28
D: -
CDR3: CASTFEGGASNQPQHF
DNA: TGTGCCAGCACCTTTGAGGGGGGCGCTAGCAATCAGCCCCAGCATTTT

J: TRBJ2-7
size: many
V: TRBV5-5
D: -
CDR3: CASSFTRQVYEQYF
DNA: TGTGCCAGCAGCTTTACGCGACAGGTCTACGAGCAGTACTTC

J: TRBJ1-1
size: many
V: TRBV27
D: TRBD1
CDR3: CASSPRRTGPNTEAFF
DNA: TGTGCCAGCAGTCCGCGTCGGACAGGGCCGAACACTGAAGCTTTCTTT

J: TRBJ1-5
size: -
V: TRBV27
D: -
CDR3: CASSSGTDLSNQPQHF
DNA: TGTGCCAGCAGTTCGGGTACGGACCTTAGCAATCAGCCCCAGCATTTT

J: TRBJ1-1
size: -
V: TRBV6-1
D: -
CDR3: CASSPGTGMNTEAFF
DNA: TGTGCCAGCAGTCCCGGGACGGGGATGAACACTGAAGCTTTCTTT

J: TRBJ2-1
size: many
V: TRBV6-2/TRBV6-3
D: -
CDR3: CASNSWPGYNEQFF
DNA: TGTGCCAGCAACTCCTGGCCGGGATACAATGAGCAGTTCTTC

J: TRBJ2-6
size: -
V: TRBV5-1
D: -
CDR3: CASSGGTVGANVLTF
DNA: TGCGCCAGCAGCGGGGGGACAGTTGGGGCCAACGTCCTGACTTTC

J: TRBJ2-2
size: -
V: TRBV7-9
D: -
CDR3: CASRRTGRFRQNTGELFF
DNA: TGTGCCAGCAGACGTACCGGACGCTTCCGTCAGAACACCGGGGAGCTGTTTTTT

J: TRBJ2-3
size: many
V: TRBV11-2
D: -
CDR3: CASSLDLGSTTDTQYF
DNA: TGTGCCAGCAGCTTAGATCTCGGCTCGACCACAGATACGCAGTATTTT

J: TRBJ2-4
size: many
V: TRBV20-1
D: -
CDR3: CSVFALAKNIQYF
DNA: TGCAGTGTATTCGCTCTGGCCAAAAACATTCAGTACTTC

J: TRBJ2-7
size: many
V: TRBV7-2
D: TRBD1
CDR3: CASSLATGGKSQYF
DNA: TGTGCCAGCAGCTTAGCAACAGGGGGAAAGAGTCAGTACTTC

J: TRBJ2-7
size: many
V: TRBV5-1
D: -
CDR3: CASSADNYEQYF
DNA: TGCGCCAGCAGCGCCGACAACTACGAGCAGTACTTC